This is a list of T cell receptor beta chains from one sample in a study of beta chain features in type 1 diabetes. This table comes from immunoSEQ multiplex PCR, and its TCRdb copy is limited to in-frame clones, with some not included. The table has some 120,000 clones, 17% seen once; the top ten hold 2.6%. The material sequenced was central memory CD4+ T cells from blood. The receptors shown here come from a man between 18 and 35 years old with type 1 diabetes. Each CDR3 is given without its conserved first and last residue.

cdr3_length j_call v_call cdr3_aa
12 TRBJ2-5 TRBV6-5 ASSYWDTQETQY
13 TRBJ2-5 TRBV5-4 ASSPGGATKETQY
13 TRBJ2-7 TRBV7-2 ASTPSGGGSYEQY
16 TRBJ2-3 TRBV9 ASSAGLAGGASTDTQY
11 TRBJ1-5 TRBV2 ASSGTARGPQH
10 TRBJ2-7 TRBV7-6 ASSHDNYEQY
13 TRBJ2-3 TRBV29-1 SVDRTSVSTDTQY
12 TRBJ1-5 TRBV25-1 ASSRTGGNQPQH
14 TRBJ2-3 TRBV29-1 SVEGGGGTGSDTQY
11 TRBJ1-2 TRBV25-1 ASSAGQVYGYT
12 TRBJ2-1 TRBV18 ASSPRADYNEQF
12 TRBJ1-6 TRBV5-4 ASSPPGLNSPLH
10 TRBJ2-1 TRBV2 ASSTQGDEQF
12 TRBJ2-1 TRBV2 ASRGLAGVGEQF
11 TRBJ1-5 TRBV5-6 ASSLDKAQPQH
13 TRBJ2-7 TRBV28 ASPPSGASDYEQY
11 TRBJ1-1 TRBV29-1 SVEWGAGTEAF
10 TRBJ2-7 TRBV30 AWSRQGDEQY
15 TRBJ2-7 TRBV27 ASSRLTSGLGEHEQY
10 TRBJ2-7 TRBV30 AWSAYSYEQY
17 TRBJ1-4 TRBV23-1 ASSLGSERNLATNEKLF
13 TRBJ1-4 TRBV5-1 ASSLGGTANEKLF
12 TRBJ2-3 TRBV10-3 ASTSTVGTDTQY
12 TRBJ2-5 TRBV30 AWRAIGGRETQY
12 TRBJ1-2 TRBV1 TSSHPDVNYGYT
14 TRBJ2-7 TRBV5-4 ASSSGGTGVPYEQY
13 TRBJ1-3 TRBV18 ASSPTHGGGNTIY
11 TRBJ2-3 TRBV29-1 TAGAGGPDTQY